This record covers a single T cell receptor (beta chain). This CDR3 is also generated by other DNA sequences in the sample. Methods used by the authors: Estimation of nucleated cell counts was performed using reference gene primer amplification. TCRdb's table, derived via immunoSEQ multiplex PCR, lists solely in-frame clones and lacks some. V, J and clone size reflect that table, while D and trimming were determined from the DNA. The sample has under 450,000 clones; about 91% are singletons. These data originate in a study of blood T cell repertoires in COVID-19. In the study overall: Samples came from the United States, Italy and Spain, spanning acute and convalescent COVID-19. In each case, the material was cDNA or gDNA derived from T cells, B-cell-depleted T cells, or PBMCs.

Patients in Seattle were enrolled during active infection, then followed longitudinally. The junction had 0 bases not matched to a gene; V was cut back by 5 bases and J by 2 bases. The CDR3 length is 13 residues. Per the germline V gene, CDR1 is LNHDA and CDR2 is SQIVND (reference sequence). Input material: peripheral blood. The TCR sequence derives from a woman in her forties or fifties with COVID-19, enrolled during active disease. The rearrangement uses TRBV19 and TRBJ1-5; 7 bases are a match to TRBD1. The DNA of the CDR3 is TGTGCCAGTAGTGACAGGGGCAATCAGCCCCAGCATTTT. Translation gives CASSDRGNQPQHF.